Below are 15 T cell receptor beta chains sequenced from a single sample in a study of blood T cell repertoires in COVID-19. Libraries were prepared by immunoSEQ multiplex PCR; TCRdb keeps only in-frame clonotypes and omits some of them. The table includes under 300,000 clones, roughly 86% detected once. Sequencing was carried out using PBMCs or T cells enriched from blood (not recorded which). The receptor source for this set is a woman aged 40 to 50 with acute COVID-19.

This chain connects TRBV6-1 to TRBJ2-5, with D perhaps TRBD2 (6 bases). V lost 1 base and J 5 bases, leaving 14 bases between the germline ends. Looked up from germline, CDR1 is MNHNS and CDR2 is SASEGT. The CDR3 totals 15 residues. The CDR3 spells CASSEGLGGGETQYF. DNA of the CDR3: TGTGCCAGCAGTGAAGGGTTGGGGGGAGGCGAGACCCAGTACTTC.

This sequence joins TRBV6-2 or TRBV6-3 and TRBJ2-7; tentative D call: TRBD2 (6 bases). Looked up from germline, CDR1 is MNHEY and CDR2 is SVGEGT. This CDR3 is 14 amino acids long. The germline V and J ends were trimmed by 6 bases and 6 bases, with 18 bases remaining between them. CDR3 nucleotide sequence: TGTGCCAGCAGCCGTCGGGGAGGTGTTGGCGAGCAGTACTTC. This translates into CASSRRGGVGEQYF.

The rearrangement joins TRBV9 to TRBJ2-6, with D possibly being TRBD1 (5 bases). V lost 3 bases and J 8 bases, leaving 21 bases between the germline ends. Germline lookup yields CDR1 SGDLS and CDR2 YYNGEE. The CDR3 is made up of 17 amino acids. The CDR3 coding sequence is TGTGCCAGCAGCGAAAAATACGGACAATCGAAGACCAACGTCCTGACTTTC. Amino acid sequence: CASSEKYGQSKTNVLTF.

V usage is TRBV7-9 and J usage is TRBJ1-2, with a possible D match to TRBD1 (6 bases). Germline V gene sequence: CDR1 SEHNR, CDR2 FQNEAQ (reference sequence). This CDR3 has 15 residues. Trimming took off 0 bases at V and 0 bases at J, with 8 bases between the two ends. The CDR3 protein is CASSLAGQTNYGYTF. The CDR3 DNA sequence: TGTGCCAGCAGCTTAGCAGGACAGACTAACTATGGCTACACCTTC.

The chain recombines TRBV5-6 with TRBJ2-7; tentative D call: TRBD2 (5 bases). V was clipped by 2 bases and J by 2 bases, with 11 bases between them. Germline CDR1 reads SGHDT; CDR2 reads YYEEEE. This CDR3 region has 14 residues. The CDR3 nucleotides read TGTGCCAGCAGCTTACTAGGTAGGGCCTACGAGCAGTACTTC. Translating gives CASSLLGRAYEQYF.

The sample holds one count of this clone. The chain uses TRBV7-8 and TRBJ2-7; 7 nucleotides match TRBD2. The trim removed 2 bases at V and 4 bases at J, leaving 8 bases unmatched. This CDR3 is built from 15 residues. Germline CDR1 is SGHVS and CDR2 is FQNEAQ. This CDR3 reads CASSLSGGSGYEQYF. The CDR3 region has the DNA TGTGCCAGCAGCTTAAGCGGCGGGAGTGGTTACGAGCAGTACTTC.

This chain connects TRBV5-1 to TRBJ2-2; D not resolved. The ends were cut back, 0 bases at V and 4 bases at J, with 10 bases in the middle. Germline CDR1 and CDR2: SGHRS and YFSETQ. CDR3 size: 15 residues. CDR3 sequence reads: CASSLVPDSTGELFF. In DNA, the CDR3 is TGCGCCAGCAGCTTGGTTCCCGACTCCACCGGGGAGCTGTTTTTT.

V gene TRBV24-1 combines with J gene TRBJ2-1, with D possibly matching TRBD2 (5 bases). The length of the CDR3 is 17 residues. CDR1 KGHDR and CDR2 SFDVKD come from the germline V gene. The V gene lost 4 bases and the J gene lost 4 bases, with 19 bases spanning the gap. CDR3: CATSDVALGRGYNEQFF. The DNA of the CDR3 is TGTGCCACCAGTGACGTAGCGTTAGGACGAGGATACAATGAGCAGTTCTTC.

J is TRBJ1-1 and V is TRBV19, with D unclear. Trimming shortened V by 0 bases and J by 1 base, and 18 bases separated the two germline ends. This CDR3 spans 18 amino acids. CDR1 LNHDA and CDR2 SQIVND come from the germline V gene (reference sequence). CDR3 sequence (DNA): TGTGCCAGTAGTATAGACCCCAGTGTGTACAGATCGAACACTGAAGCTTTCTTT. Translation gives CASSIDPSVYRSNTEAFF.

V is TRBV5-4 and J is TRBJ2-5; tentative D call: TRBD2 (6 bases). Germline V gene data show CDR1 as SGHNT and CDR2 as YYREEE (reference sequence). Trimming left V 10 bases short and J 1 base short, with 20 bases between. This CDR3 comprises 15 residues. The CDR3 DNA follows: TGTGCCTACCTCCGGGATAGCGGAATCCAAGAGACCCAGTACTTC. This translates into CAYLRDSGIQETQYF.

The sample holds a few counts of this clone. The CDR3 protein is CASTDILNQPQHF. CDR3 sequence (DNA): TGTGCCAGCACAGACATCCTTAATCAGCCCCAGCATTTT. The V call is TRBV7-8, the J call TRBJ1-5; D remains unclear. The germline gives CDR1 SGHVS, CDR2 FQNEAQ. The CDR3 spans 13 residues. Trimming removed 7 bases from V and 4 bases from J, with 11 bases in between. Complete variable domain (other parts from reference TRBV7-8 and TRBJ1-5): GAGVSQSPRYKVAKRGQDVALRCDPISGHVSLFWYQQALGQGPEFLTYFQNEAQLDKSGLPSDRFFAERPEGSVSTLKIQRTQQEDSAVYLCASTDILNQPQHFGDGTRLSIL.

The genes are TRBV6-5 and TRBJ2-7, with unresolved D. The CDR3 has 11 amino acids. V lost 7 bases to trimming and J lost 6 bases, with 10 bases between them. CDR1 is MNHEY, CDR2 SVGAGI, per germline. CDR3 residues: CASKSFFEQYF. For the CDR3, the DNA is TGTGCCAGCAAATCATTTTTCGAGCAGTACTTC.

This clone has a single count. The V gene is TRBV7-3, the J gene TRBJ2-2; perhaps TRBD1 as D (5 bases). With 2 bases removed from V and 0 bases from J, the gap between germline ends came to 7 bases. This CDR3 comprises 15 residues. Germline lookup yields CDR1 SGHTA and CDR2 FQGTGA. The CDR3 sequence is CASSLAGTNTGELFF. For the CDR3, the DNA is TGTGCCAGCAGCTTAGCAGGGACGAACACCGGGGAGCTGTTTTTT.

This clone was observed a handful of times. The chain recombines TRBV18 with TRBJ1-1; D unclear. The CDR3 runs to 12 residues. CDR1 KGHSH and CDR2 LQKENI come from the germline V gene. Between the trimmed V and J ends, which lost 3 bases and 7 bases, there was a span of 9 bases. CDR3 loop: CASSPSLGEAFF. CDR3 in DNA: TGTGCCAGCTCACCTTCTCTCGGTGAAGCTTTCTTT.

The V call is TRBV18, the J call TRBJ1-4, with D unclear. V was clipped by 3 bases and J by 15 bases, with 14 bases between them. Looked up from germline, CDR1 is KGHSH and CDR2 is LQKENI. The CDR3 runs 12 residues. The CDR3 nucleotides are TGTGCCAGCTCACCGGTTTTGGGCATTATGTTTTTT. This gives the protein CASSPVLGIMFF.